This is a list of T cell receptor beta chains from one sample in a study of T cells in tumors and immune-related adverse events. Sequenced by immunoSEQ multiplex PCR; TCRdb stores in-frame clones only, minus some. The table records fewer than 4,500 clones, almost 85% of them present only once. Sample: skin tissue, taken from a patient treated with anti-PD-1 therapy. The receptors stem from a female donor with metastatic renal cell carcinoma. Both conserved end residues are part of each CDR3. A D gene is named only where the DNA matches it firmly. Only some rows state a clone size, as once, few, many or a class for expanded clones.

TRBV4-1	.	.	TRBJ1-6	CASSHGRGNSPLHF	TGCGCCAGCAGCCACGGCAGGGGAAACTCACCCCTCCACTTT
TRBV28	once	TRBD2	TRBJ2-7	CASSSTYSGRESYEQYF	TGTGCCAGCAGTTCTACTTATAGCGGGAGGGAATCCTACGAGCAGTACTTC
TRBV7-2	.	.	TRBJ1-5	CASSLLGNYQPQHF	TGTGCCAGCAGCTTATTAGGGAACTATCAGCCCCAGCATTTT
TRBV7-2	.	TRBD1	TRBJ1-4	CASSGDRGIEKLFF	TGTGCCAGCAGCGGGGACAGGGGTATCGAAAAACTGTTTTTT
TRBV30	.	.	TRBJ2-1	CAWSQGDRVRNEQFF	TGTGCCTGGAGTCAAGGGGACCGGGTTCGCAATGAGCAGTTCTTC
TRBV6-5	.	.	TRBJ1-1	CASSSFRTEAFF	TGTGCCAGCAGCTCCTTTCGTACTGAAGCTTTCTTT
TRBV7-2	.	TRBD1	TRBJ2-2	CASSTTGFGELFF	TGTGCCAGCAGCACGACAGGGTTCGGGGAGCTGTTTTTT
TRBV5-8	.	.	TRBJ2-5	CASSFGGGYQETQYF	TGTGCCAGCAGCTTCGGTGGGGGTTACCAAGAGACCCAGTACTTC
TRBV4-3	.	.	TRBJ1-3	CASSQAVGGLGNTIYF	TGCGCCAGCAGCCAAGCCGTTGGGGGGCTTGGAAACACCATATATTTT
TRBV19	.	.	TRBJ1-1	CASWDYSNTEAFF	TGTGCCAGTTGGGATTATTCGAACACTGAAGCTTTCTTT
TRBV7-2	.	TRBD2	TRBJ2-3	CASSLVSSGGTSADTQYF	TGTGCCAGCAGCTTAGTTTCTAGCGGGGGGACGAGCGCAGATACGCAGTATTTT
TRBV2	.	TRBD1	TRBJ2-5	CASSDGQGKVTQYF	TGTGCCAGCAGTGACGGACAGGGGAAGGTGACCCAGTACTTC
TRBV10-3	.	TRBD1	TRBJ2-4	CAISETSGQLAKNIQYF	TGTGCCATCAGTGAGACCTCGGGACAGCTAGCCAAAAACATTCAGTACTTC
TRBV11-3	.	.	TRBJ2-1	CASSFSRSEQFF	TGTGCCAGCAGCTTCAGTCGATCAGAGCAGTTCTTC
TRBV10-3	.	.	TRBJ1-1	CAISESGRTGKAFF	TGTGCCATCAGTGAGTCGGGACGTACAGGGAAGGCTTTCTTT
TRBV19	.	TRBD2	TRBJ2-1	CASSPRLAGGNNEQFF	TGTGCCAGTAGTCCCCGACTAGCGGGAGGGAACAATGAGCAGTTCTTC